The source of this TCR beta chain is a study of cytomegalovirus exposure and HLA in healthy donors. The wider study: Among 398 genotyped donors, approximately 80% fell in the Caucasian-associated ancestry cluster.

PCR was performed using 60 Vbeta and 13 Jbeta primers. Clones were read by immunoSEQ multiplex PCR, and TCRdb kept only the in-frame ones, dropping some. The sample carries some 76,000 clones, about three quarters recorded once. Germline CDR1 reads KGHSH; CDR2 reads LQKENI. The CDR3 runs 13 residues. Trimming shortened V by 2 bases and J by 3 bases, and 7 bases separated the two germline ends. The source material was PBMCs. The chain is built from TRBV18 and TRBJ1-1; D is unresolved. The clonotype comes from a male donor in good health and CMV-seropositive. CDR3 nucleotide sequence: TGTGCCAGCTCACCAAGCCCGGACACTGAAGCTTTCTTT. Protein product: CASSPSPDTEAFF.